The 22 T cell receptor beta chains below were found in one sample sequenced in a study of blood T cell repertoires in COVID-19. TCRdb keeps only in-frame clones here, not all; method: immunoSEQ multiplex PCR. The sample includes approximately 440,000 clones, about 90% of them seen just once. The sequenced sample was PBMCs or T cells enriched from blood (not recorded which). Every receptor here comes from a man between 18 and 35 years old who had recovered from COVID-19.

The chain employs TRBV10-3 and TRBJ1-1; D unresolved. CDR1 is ENHRY, CDR2 SYGVKD, per germline. The CDR3 runs to 13 residues. Trimming removed 1 base at V and 5 bases at J, with 8 bases between. CDR3 residues: CAISEYRWTEAFF. In DNA form, the CDR3 reads TGTGCCATCAGTGAGTACCGGTGGACTGAAGCTTTCTTT.

This clone was counted between two and nine times. The V gene is TRBV10-2, the J gene TRBJ1-4; D gene unclear. In germline, CDR1 is WSHSY, CDR2 SAAADI. This CDR3 has 13 amino acids. V gave up 4 bases and J gave up 11 bases, with 14 bases separating them. The CDR3 here is CASSGETAGKLFF. CDR3 sequence (DNA): TGCGCCAGCAGTGGGGAGACTGCGGGGAAACTGTTTTTT.

The chain combines TRBV18 with TRBJ2-1, with D possibly matching TRBD1 (6 bases). Germline V gene lookup returns CDR1 KGHSH and CDR2 LQKENI. This CDR3 contains 15 residues. Trimming removed 3 bases from V and 7 bases from J, with 16 bases in between. CDR3 amino acids: CASSPLGGVANEQFF. As DNA, the CDR3 is TGTGCCAGCTCACCTTTAGGGGGAGTTGCGAATGAGCAGTTCTTC.

This clone was found once. V gene TRBV4-2 combines with J gene TRBJ2-7, with D perhaps matching TRBD2 (6 bases). The CDR3 is 14 amino acids. V lost 4 bases and J 1 base, leaving 11 bases between the germline ends. The germline CDR1 and CDR2 sequences are LGHNA and YNFKEQ. CDR3: CASSLSGTSYEQYF. CDR3 nucleotide sequence: TGTGCCAGCAGCCTTAGCGGAACTTCCTACGAGCAGTACTTC.

The chain links TRBV11-3 to TRBJ1-5, with TRBD1 identical over 7 bases. V lost 5 bases, J lost 0 bases, and 10 bases stayed unmatched. This CDR3 contains 17 residues. The V gene's germline CDR1 is SGHNT and CDR2 YENEEA. The CDR3: CASSLHTGANSNQPQHF. The CDR3 nucleotides are TGTGCCAGCAGCCTCCACACAGGGGCGAATAGCAATCAGCCCCAGCATTTT.

This chain joins TRBV2 and TRBJ2-5, with a weak D call TRBD1 (5 bases). Trimming cost V 0 bases and J 2 bases, with 10 bases left between them. The CDR3 contains 15 residues. CDR1 and CDR2 from the germline V gene are SNHLY and FYNNEI. CDR3 bases: TGTGCCAGCAGTGAAGCTGGGGCGAGGCAAGAGACCCAGTACTTC. Translation: CASSEAGARQETQYF.

The chain uses TRBV19 and TRBJ1-1, with a tentative D call TRBD1 (5 bases). V dropped 6 bases and J dropped 4 bases, with 12 bases sitting between them. Germline-derived CDR1 and CDR2 are LNHDA and SQIVND (reference sequence). The CDR3 has 13 amino acids. CDR3 residues: CASRFWGGTEAFF. CDR3 bases: TGTGCCAGTAGATTTTGGGGCGGCACTGAAGCTTTCTTT.

The chain combines TRBV30 with TRBJ2-7; no clear D. CDR3 length: 17 amino acids. The germline gives CDR1 GTSNPN, CDR2 SVGIG (reference sequence). V dropped 2 bases and J dropped 2 bases, with 22 bases sitting between them. The CDR3 DNA sequence: TGTGCCTGGAGTACCCGGTTATGGGCAGATCCTCCCTACGAGCAGTACTTC. It encodes CAWSTRLWADPPYEQYF. Full variable domain (rest looked up from reference TRBV30 and TRBJ2-7): SQTIHQWPATLVQPVGSPLSLECTVEGTSNPNLYWYRQAAGRGLQLLFYSVGIGQISSEVPQNLSASRPQDRQFILSSKKLLLSDSGFYLCAWSTRLWADPPYEQYFGPGTRLTVT.

This clone has only one observation. V and J are TRBV6-1 and TRBJ1-5; 7 nucleotides align to TRBD1. In germline, CDR1 is MNHNS, CDR2 SASEGT. The CDR3 loop spans 15 amino acids. V was clipped by 2 bases and J by 5 bases; unmatched bases: 6. DNA for the CDR3: TGTGCCAGCAGTGAACTGGACAGGAAGCATCAGCCCCAGCATTTT. Protein product: CASSELDRKHQPQHF.

The V call is TRBV9, the J call TRBJ1-3, with 9 nucleotides matching TRBD1. The V gene's germline CDR1 is SGDLS and CDR2 YYNGEE. CDR3 size: 18 residues. V gave up 0 bases and J gave up 0 bases; unmatched junction bases: 7. Here the CDR3 reads CASSVEKDRGSSGNTIYF. DNA for the CDR3: TGTGCCAGCAGCGTAGAGAAGGACAGGGGAAGCTCTGGAAACACCATATATTTT.

V is TRBV5-8 and J is TRBJ2-1, with TRBD2 identical over 9 bases. This CDR3 has 19 amino acids. Germline V lookup: CDR1 SGHTS, CDR2 YDEGEE. After removal of 1 base from V and 2 bases from J, the junction contained 13 bases not matched to a gene. The CDR3 loop is CASSLRPWTSVETYNEQFF. CDR3 DNA: TGTGCCAGCAGCTTGCGGCCCTGGACTAGCGTTGAAACCTACAATGAGCAGTTCTTC.

The chain carries TRBV5-1 and TRBJ2-1, with 8 bases lining up with TRBD2. Germline loops: CDR1 SGHRS, CDR2 YFSETQ. V dropped 4 bases and J dropped 8; count of bases not matched to a gene: 14. The CDR3 runs to 16 residues. CDR3 nucleotide sequence: TGCGCCAGCAGCCGGGAAGCGGGAGTCGTTTATTATGAGCAGTTCTTC. Translation: CASSREAGVVYYEQFF. Complete variable domain (other parts from reference TRBV5-1 and TRBJ2-1): KAGVTQTPRYLIKTRGQQVTLSCSPISGHRSVSWYQQTPGQGLQFLFEYFSETQRNKGNFPGRFSGRQFSNSRSEMNVSTLELGDSALYLCASSREAGVVYYEQFFGPGTRLTVL.

The V and J genes are TRBV11-3 and TRBJ2-5; 8 bases align to TRBD1. This CDR3 contains 15 residues. The germline CDR1 and CDR2 sequences are SGHNT and YENEEA. V lost 3 bases, J lost 4 bases, and 7 bases stayed unmatched. The CDR3, as DNA: TGTGCCAGCAGCTTGAAAACAGGGGGTTTAGAGACCCAGTACTTC. Translating gives CASSLKTGGLETQYF.

The chain carries TRBV30 and TRBJ1-1; D is unresolved. CDR1 is GTSNPN, CDR2 SVGIG, per germline (reference sequence). V was trimmed by 3 bases and J by 7 bases, leaving 9 bases between them. The CDR3 covers 11 residues. The CDR3 DNA sequence: TGTGCCTGGAGAGCCGCCGGTGAAGCTTTCTTT. Encoded protein: CAWRAAGEAFF.

This sequence joins TRBV7-2 and TRBJ2-3; the D is unclear. V lost 4 bases and J lost 6, with 11 bases in between. The CDR3 totals 13 residues. Germline CDR1 reads SGHTA; CDR2 reads FQGNSA. CDR3 loop: CASSSRSRDTQYF. CDR3 nucleotides: TGTGCCAGCAGCTCCAGATCGAGGGATACGCAGTATTTT.

The genes are TRBV2 and TRBJ2-4; a weak D match, TRBD1 (5 bases). CDR3 size: 14 residues. CDR1 and CDR2 (germline): SNHLY, FYNNEI. Deletions cut 1 base from V and 7 bases from J, with 11 bases between. CDR3 region: CASSEEGRWNIQYF. CDR3 DNA: TGTGCCAGCAGTGAAGAGGGGCGTTGGAACATTCAGTACTTC.

The gene calls are TRBV5-1 and TRBJ2-7; 13 bases are a match to TRBD2. V lost 3 bases and J lost 5; bases outside the gene matches: 8. Germline assignment: CDR1 SGHRS and CDR2 YFSETQ. The CDR3 runs 16 residues. The CDR3 is CASSSQRTSGRDEQYF. The CDR3 nucleotides read TGCGCCAGCAGCTCACAAAGGACTAGCGGGAGAGACGAGCAGTACTTC.

This sequence joins TRBV5-1 and TRBJ1-2; 8 nucleotides line up with TRBD1. The germline V gene has CDR1 SGHRS and CDR2 YFSETQ. Trimming at V came to 4 bases and at J to 7 bases, leaving 9 bases not matched to a gene. The CDR3 has 14 residues. The CDR3 coding sequence is TGCGCCAGCAGCGAAACGACAGGGGAAAGTGGCTACACCTTC. The encoded protein is CASSETTGESGYTF. Full variable domain (rest looked up from reference TRBV5-1 and TRBJ1-2): KAGVTQTPRYLIKTRGQQVTLSCSPISGHRSVSWYQQTPGQGLQFLFEYFSETQRNKGNFPGRFSGRQFSNSRSEMNVSTLELGDSALYLCASSETTGESGYTFGSGTRLTVV.

The rearrangement joins TRBV5-1 to TRBJ1-2, with TRBD1 as a possible D gene (5 bases). V shed 4 bases and J shed 0 bases, with 7 bases lying between them. The germline CDR1 and CDR2 sequences are SGHRS and YFSETQ. The length of the CDR3 is 13 residues. CDR3: CASSPGANYGYTF. DNA of the CDR3: TGCGCCAGCAGCCCGGGGGCTAACTATGGCTACACCTTC.

A single count supports this clone. V gene TRBV6-6 combines with J gene TRBJ2-7; TRBD2 matches at 11 bases. CDR1 and CDR2 (germline): MNHNY, SVGAGI (reference sequence). Trimming cost V 2 bases and J 2 bases; bases outside gene matches: 2. This CDR3 region has 15 residues. DNA for the CDR3: TGTGCCAGCAGTTACCTACTAGCGGGAGCCTACGAGCAGTACTTC. As protein: CASSYLLAGAYEQYF.

The rearrangement uses TRBV28 and TRBJ2-3; TRBD2 agrees at 7 bases. The CDR3 totals 16 residues. CDR1 MDHEN and CDR2 SYDVKM come from the germline V gene. Losses at the gene ends were 2 bases for V and 0 bases for J; bases not matched to a gene: 5. The CDR3 loop is CASSLRLAASTDTQYF. CDR3 coding DNA: TGTGCCAGCAGTTTACGGCTAGCGGCTAGCACAGATACGCAGTATTTT.

This chain uses TRBV24-1 with TRBJ2-1, with 7 bases matching TRBD1. Unmatched junction bases numbered 12, after V lost 5 bases and J lost 6 bases. CDR3 length equals 16 residues. Germline loops: CDR1 KGHDR, CDR2 SFDVKD. CDR3 DNA: TGTGCCACCAGTGCAATGGCCTACAGGGGATTCAATGAGCAGTTCTTC. Translating it yields CATSAMAYRGFNEQFF.